These 30 T cell receptor beta chains were sequenced from one sample in a study of T-cell reconstitution after alpha-beta-depleted transplantation in children. TCRbeta library preparation incorporated unique molecular identifiers. TCRdb processed the PCR reads anew with MiXCR; each CDR3 protein has one entry. The table lists 500,000 to 600,000 distinct CDR3 sequences, 27% of them singletons. Sequencing was performed on PBMCs, taken before TCRalphabeta/CD19-depleted stem cell transplant. Source of these receptors: a boy under two years old with Wiskott-Aldrich syndrome, due to receive a stem cell transplant.

This chain uses TRBV18 with TRBJ1-1, with D possibly being TRBD1 (6 bases). The length of the CDR3 is 14 residues. Trimming pared 8 bases from V and 1 base from J, leaving 14 bases between. In germline, CDR1 is KGHSH, CDR2 LQKENI. In DNA, the CDR3 is TGTGCCAGCGCGCCGGACAGAGGGAACACTGAAGCTTTCTTT. As protein: CASAPDRGNTEAFF.

This rearrangement joins TRBV12-3 or TRBV12-4 to TRBJ2-4; tentatively, D is TRBD1 (6 bases). The ends were cut back, 4 bases at V and 3 bases at J, with 16 bases in the middle. The length of the CDR3 is 16 residues. The CDR3 protein is CASSSTGFRGKNIQYF. CDR3 nucleotides: TGTGCCAGCAGTTCAACAGGGTTCAGGGGCAAAAACATTCAGTACTTC.

The chain links TRBV20-1 to TRBJ2-1; no clear D gene. The length of the CDR3 is 11 residues. Germline V gives CDR1 DFQATT, CDR2 SNEGSKA (reference sequence). V was cut by 6 bases and J by 12 bases, with 15 bases left in between. CDR3 sequence: CSASLGVGQFF. The DNA for the CDR3 is TGCAGTGCCTCCCTTGGCGTGGGGCAGTTCTTC.

This clonotype has just one count. This chain joins TRBV5-1 and TRBJ2-1; D is ambiguous. The germline V and J ends were trimmed by 5 bases and 0 bases, with 15 bases remaining between them. The germline V gene encodes CDR1 SGHRS and CDR2 YFSETQ. The CDR3 contains 16 residues. The CDR3 here is CASSLPLSPSYNEQFF. The CDR3 DNA reads TGCGCCAGCAGTTTGCCCCTATCTCCCTCCTACAATGAGCAGTTCTTC.

The rearrangement links TRBV12-3 or TRBV12-4 to TRBJ2-1, with D perhaps TRBD2 (6 bases). The ends were cut back, 3 bases at V and 4 bases at J, with 13 bases in the middle. The CDR3 is 15 amino acids. The CDR3 DNA follows: TGTGCCAGCAGTTTTAGGCGGGAAACTTACAATGAGCAGTTCTTC. Protein: CASSFRRETYNEQFF.

The chain joins TRBV29-1 to TRBJ2-1; 10 bases are shared with TRBD2. The trim removed 4 bases at V and 4 bases at J, leaving 4 bases unmatched. This CDR3 has 14 amino acids. In germline, CDR1 is SQVTM, CDR2 ANQGSEA. This chain's CDR3 is CSVVQLAGYNEQFF. The CDR3 DNA reads as TGCAGCGTTGTTCAACTAGCGGGGTACAATGAGCAGTTCTTC.

This chain joins TRBV6-1 and TRBJ2-1; D not resolved. Per the germline V gene, CDR1 is MNHNS and CDR2 is SASEGT. V was pared by 6 bases and J by 9 bases, with 18 bases between. The CDR3 contains 14 residues. The CDR3 DNA sequence: TGTGCCAGCAGAGCGATCGGGCCGTTAAGTGAGCAGTTCTTC. Translating it yields CASRAIGPLSEQFF.

The J gene is TRBJ2-3, the V gene TRBV7-2, with D perhaps matching TRBD2 (6 bases). Germline lookup yields CDR1 SGHTA and CDR2 FQGNSA. V lost 0 bases, J lost 4 bases, and 11 bases lay in between. The CDR3 is made up of 15 amino acids. Here the CDR3 reads CASSLARGWADTQYF. The CDR3 region has the DNA TGTGCCAGCAGCTTAGCGCGGGGTTGGGCAGATACGCAGTATTTT.

A few counts support this clonotype. The chain couples TRBV6-8 to TRBJ1-5; D is unresolved. V gave up 2 bases and J gave up 0 bases, with 5 bases separating them. Germline-derived CDR1 and CDR2 are MNHGY and SAAAGT. The CDR3 consists of 14 residues. The CDR3 DNA sequence: TGTGCCAGCAGTTACACGAGTAGCAATCAGCCCCAGCATTTT. This encodes CASSYTSSNQPQHF.

V is TRBV4-2 and J is TRBJ2-5, with D perhaps given as TRBD1 or TRBD2 (5 bases each). Trimming pared 4 bases from V and 5 bases from J, leaving 20 bases between. Germline CDR1 reads LGHNA; CDR2 reads YNFKEQ. This CDR3 is built from 16 residues. CDR3 in DNA: TGTGCCAGCAGCCGAACCGGGACCCCGGCGACGGAGACCCAGTACTTC. This codes for CASSRTGTPATETQYF.

This clonotype was seen only a few times. The chain combines TRBV28 with TRBJ2-5, with TRBD2 matching over 8 bases. CDR1 and CDR2 from the germline V gene are MDHEN and SYDVKM. This CDR3 region has 16 residues. The J segment lost 2 bases and the V segment lost 3 bases, leaving 8 bases of the junction unmatched. CDR3 bases: TGTGCCAGCAGTTTCCAGCGGGAGTATTCACAAGAGACCCAGTACTTC. Translating gives CASSFQREYSQETQYF. The whole variable domain, filled in from reference TRBV28 and TRBJ2-5, reads DVKVTQSSRYLVKRTGEKVFLECVQDMDHENMFWYRQDPGLGLRLIYFSYDVKMKEKGDIPEGYSVSREKKERFSLILESASTNQTSMYLCASSFQREYSQETQYFGPGTRLLVL.

The chain has TRBV4-1 and TRBJ2-3; D gene unclear. The CDR3 spans 16 residues. Trimming removed 0 bases at V and 0 bases at J, with 10 bases between. Germline lookup yields CDR1 MGHRA and CDR2 YSYEKL. CDR3 coding DNA: TGCGCCAGCAGCCAAGACGGTAGCTTCAGCACAGATACGCAGTATTTT. Translated: CASSQDGSFSTDTQYF.

V and J are TRBV27 and TRBJ2-1; no clear D gene. The CDR3 extends over 18 amino acids. From germline, CDR1 is MNHEY and CDR2 SMNVEV (reference sequence). Deletions cut 5 bases from V and 3 bases from J, with 23 bases between. The CDR3 DNA reads as TGTGCCAGCAGTCCGATGGACCAGTCCCTATGGGTCTACAATGAGCAGTTCTTC. It yields the protein CASSPMDQSLWVYNEQFF.

The chain employs TRBV12-3 or TRBV12-4 and TRBJ2-2; D is ambiguous. V was shortened by 3 bases and J by 9 bases, with 2 bases between the two germline ends. The CDR3 totals 10 residues. As DNA, the CDR3 is TGTGCCAGCAGTTTGAGGGAGCTGTTTTTT. This gives the protein CASSLRELFF.

This chain connects TRBV12-3 or TRBV12-4 to TRBJ2-4; 13 nucleotides match TRBD2. The CDR3 is 14 residues long. The V segment lost 5 bases and the J segment 9 bases; nucleotides outside the gene matches: 4. The chain's CDR3 is CASSETSGRSIQYF. The DNA for the CDR3 is TGTGCCAGCAGTGAGACTAGCGGGAGGAGCATTCAGTACTTC.

CDR3 loop: CASSSPGLAGVKTGELFF. CDR3 coding DNA: TGTGCCAGCAGCTCTCCGGGACTAGCGGGAGTAAAGACCGGGGAGCTGTTTTTT. The rearrangement joins TRBV11-2 to TRBJ2-2, with 14 positions matching TRBD2. CDR1 SGHAT and CDR2 FQNNGV come from the germline V gene. The CDR3 totals 18 residues. With V trimmed by 4 bases and J by 5 bases, 9 bases remained unmatched.

The chain combines TRBV20-1 with TRBJ2-3; TRBD2 aligns across 7 bases. CDR3 length: 13 amino acids. Germline CDR1 and CDR2: DFQATT and SNEGSKA (reference sequence). V was clipped by 5 bases and J by 4 bases; unmatched bases: 6. CDR3 in DNA: TGCAGTGCTCTAACTAGCGCCGCAGATACGCAGTATTTT. Its translation is CSALTSAADTQYF.

The rearrangement joins TRBV10-2 to TRBJ1-2; the D is unclear. This CDR3 contains 14 residues. CDR1 is WSHSY and CDR2 is SAAADI in the germline V gene. Deletions cut 0 bases from V and 6 bases from J, with 11 bases between. CDR3 coding DNA: TGCGCCAGCAGTGAGTCGACCCGGTTTGATGGCTACACCTTC. Its translation: CASSESTRFDGYTF.

V gene TRBV12-3 or TRBV12-4 combines with J gene TRBJ2-1; 11 bases map to TRBD2. V dropped 4 bases and J dropped 5; count of bases not matched to a gene: 10. The CDR3 is made up of 17 amino acids. The CDR3 DNA sequence: TGTGCCAGCAGTTCCCGATTAGCGGGAGGGCCCCACAATGAGCAGTTCTTC. Protein sequence: CASSSRLAGGPHNEQFF.

Only a few counts were recorded for this clonotype. This chain joins TRBV20-1 and TRBJ2-7; the match to TRBD1 covers 11 bases. After removal of 2 bases from V and 4 bases from J, the junction contained 4 bases not matched to a gene. Germline-derived CDR1 and CDR2 are DFQATT and SNEGSKA (reference sequence). The CDR3 spans 14 residues. The CDR3 coding sequence is TGCAGTGCTAGAAAGGGGACAGGGGGGTACGAGCAGTACTTC. Encoded protein: CSARKGTGGYEQYF.

The rearrangement links TRBV6-5 to TRBJ2-7, with 8 bases identical to TRBD1. This CDR3 has 15 amino acids. V was clipped by 3 bases and J by 5 bases; unmatched bases: 9. Germline CDR1 MNHEY, CDR2 SVGAGI. This CDR3 reads CASSYLGQGIHEQYF. CDR3 nucleotides: TGTGCCAGCAGTTATCTAGGACAGGGAATCCACGAGCAGTACTTC.

This chain uses TRBV2 with TRBJ1-4; a weak D match, TRBD1 (6 bases). Germline assignment: CDR1 SNHLY and CDR2 FYNNEI. The CDR3 extends over 16 amino acids. Trimming took off 2 bases at V and 3 bases at J, with 13 bases between the two ends. The CDR3 is CASSESNRAANEKLFF. CDR3 nucleotides: TGTGCCAGCAGTGAATCAAACAGGGCAGCTAATGAAAAACTGTTTTTT.

The V gene is TRBV5-1, the J gene TRBJ2-3, with 11 bases identical to TRBD2. This CDR3 region has 17 residues. CDR1 is SGHRS and CDR2 is YFSETQ in the germline V gene. V shed 3 bases, J shed 1 base, and the junction held 7 bases outside the gene matches. The CDR3 DNA reads as TGCGCCAGCAGCTGGGGCCCACTAGCGGGAGGCACAGATACGCAGTATTTT. Its translation is CASSWGPLAGGTDTQYF. The variable domain in full, completed from reference TRBV5-1 and TRBJ2-3, reads KAGVTQTPRYLIKTRGQQVTLSCSPISGHRSVSWYQQTPGQGLQFLFEYFSETQRNKGNFPGRFSGRQFSNSRSEMNVSTLELGDSALYLCASSWGPLAGGTDTQYFGPGTRLTVL.

The CDR3 region is CSLTGTRYNEQFF. The CDR3 region has the DNA TGCAGCCTTACCGGGACTAGATACAATGAGCAGTTCTTC. This chain uses TRBV29-1 with TRBJ2-1, with 8 nucleotides matching TRBD2. J gave up 4 bases and V 8 bases, and 7 bases lay outside the gene matches. The CDR3 sequence is 13 residues long. Germline V gives CDR1 SQVTM, CDR2 ANQGSEA.

The gene calls are TRBV20-1 and TRBJ2-1; 11 bases map to TRBD2. V was pared by 5 bases and J by 8 bases, with 14 bases of the junction left unmatched. The V gene's germline CDR1 is DFQATT and CDR2 SNEGSKA (reference sequence). This CDR3 is built from 16 residues. The CDR3 DNA sequence: TGCAGTGCTTCCGGGGCGCTAGCGGGAGGCGTAGATGAGCAGTTCTTC. Encoded protein: CSASGALAGGVDEQFF.

The genes are TRBV29-1 and TRBJ1-1; D gene unclear. This CDR3 is built from 11 residues. Germline CDR1 SQVTM, CDR2 ANQGSEA. Trimming removed 4 bases from V and 2 bases from J, with 5 bases in between. CDR3 DNA sequence: TGCAGCGTTGGCAAAAACACTGAAGCTTTCTTT. This gives the protein CSVGKNTEAFF.

The gene calls are TRBV20-1 and TRBJ2-1; 7 bases match TRBD2. This CDR3 comprises 17 residues. V dropped 2 bases and J dropped 6; count of bases not matched to a gene: 16. The germline V gene encodes CDR1 DFQATT and CDR2 SNEGSKA (reference sequence). The CDR3 spells CSARRPGRRTSANEQFF. The CDR3 DNA reads TGCAGTGCTAGACGCCCCGGTCGGCGAACTAGCGCCAATGAGCAGTTCTTC.

There are a few counts of this clonotype. The genes are TRBV5-1 and TRBJ2-2; TRBD2 aligns across 10 bases. The CDR3 runs to 15 residues. The V segment lost 3 bases and the J segment 5 bases; nucleotides outside the gene matches: 4. Germline V gene lookup returns CDR1 SGHRS and CDR2 YFSETQ. The CDR3 sequence is CASSSQAGGTGELFF. The CDR3 DNA sequence: TGCGCCAGCAGCTCACAAGCGGGAGGGACCGGGGAGCTGTTTTTT.

V usage is TRBV13 and J usage is TRBJ2-1; D remains ambiguous. Trimming removed 4 bases from V and 3 bases from J, with 16 bases in between. Per the germline V gene, CDR1 is PRHDT and CDR2 is FYEKMQ (reference sequence). The CDR3 loop spans 16 amino acids. The CDR3 DNA follows: TGTGCCAGCAGCTCCTGGCTCAAATGCCTCTACAATGAGCAGTTCTTC. Its protein product is CASSSWLKCLYNEQFF.

This clonotype was seen a handful of times. The genes are TRBV2 and TRBJ1-1; no definite D call. V was trimmed by 6 bases and J by 0 bases, leaving 8 bases between them. There are 13 residues in the CDR3. Looked up from germline, CDR1 is SNHLY and CDR2 is FYNNEI. In DNA, the CDR3 is TGTGCCAGCAGAGAGCGGTTGAACACTGAAGCTTTCTTT. This codes for CASRERLNTEAFF.